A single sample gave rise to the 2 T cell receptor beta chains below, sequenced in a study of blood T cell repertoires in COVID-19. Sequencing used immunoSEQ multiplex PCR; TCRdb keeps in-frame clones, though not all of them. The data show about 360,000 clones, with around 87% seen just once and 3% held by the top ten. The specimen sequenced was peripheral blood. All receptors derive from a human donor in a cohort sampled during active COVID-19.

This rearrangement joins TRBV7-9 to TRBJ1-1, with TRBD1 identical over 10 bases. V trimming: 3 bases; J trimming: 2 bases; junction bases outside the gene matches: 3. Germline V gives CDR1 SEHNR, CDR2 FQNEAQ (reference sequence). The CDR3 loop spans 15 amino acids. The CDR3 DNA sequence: TGTGCCAGCAGCTTTGGGACAGGGGCCAACACTGAAGCTTTCTTT. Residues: CASSFGTGANTEAFF.

This CDR3 reads CASSQNQGNQPQHF. The CDR3 DNA is TGTGCCAGCAGCCAAAACCAGGGAAATCAGCCCCAGCATTTT. The chain uses TRBV3-1 (or the pseudogene TRBV3-2) and TRBJ1-5, with D possibly matching TRBD1 (5 bases). V shed 2 bases and J shed 4 bases, with 9 bases lying between them. Germline V lookup: CDR1 LGHDT, CDR2 YNNKEL (reference sequence). CDR3 length: 14 residues.